The present entry profiles one TCR beta chain with its context. Its antigen is still unknown. This sample was included in a study of beta chain features in type 1 diabetes. General observations from the study: TCRB CDR3s were moderately but significantly shorter in Type 1 diabetes patients in all four CD4+ subsets.

Since all of the isolated RNA was reverse transcribed, expressed TCRB transcripts were what got sequenced. Samples of naive, central memory and regulatory T cells yielded a mean of around 4 million reads. The assay was immunoSEQ multiplex PCR, and TCRdb's table has in-frame clones only and misses some. The sample has some 200,000 clones; around 16% are singletons. The CDR3 runs to 12 residues. Between the trimmed V and J ends, which lost 5 bases and 1 base, there was a span of 6 bases. Germline V gene lookup returns CDR1 SGHRS and CDR2 YFSETQ. The clonotype originates from a man under 40 with type 1 diabetes. The sequenced sample consisted of naive CD4+ T cells from blood. V usage is TRBV5-1 and J usage is TRBJ1-1; the D is unclear. The CDR3 loop reads CASSEANTEAFF. In DNA, the CDR3 is TGCGCCAGCAGTGAGGCGAACACTGAAGCTTTCTTT.